This T cell receptor beta chain was found in a study of blood T cell repertoires in COVID-19. Overall study context: Sites across the United States, Italy and Spain contributed samples from acute and convalescent COVID-19. PBMCs, B-cell-depleted T cells, or T cells were the source of the cDNA or gDNA that made up the material.

In the authors' methods: Researchers report that nucleated cell counts were estimated from reference gene primer amplification. The repertoire was sequenced with immunoSEQ multiplex PCR; TCRdb's copy has only in-frame clones and lacks some. Clone size and V and J calls were adopted from that table, with D and trimming inferred from the DNA. The sample gives more than 95,000 clones, approximately 83% of which show up once; more than 6.5% is in the top ten. A remark on this clone: Germline and junction disagree at one end, which may indicate a read error.

The CDR3 length is 13 residues. The sequence came from a man older than 75 with active or convalescent COVID-19. Input material: peripheral blood. The chain combines TRBV12-3 or TRBV12-4 with TRBJ2-1; 7 nucleotides agree with TRBD1. The CDR3 nucleotides are TGTGCCAGCAGCGTCATTCTAAGGGGGCGAGCAATCTTC. It specifies CASSVILRGRAIF.